This T cell receptor (beta chain) was captured by sequencing in a study of regulatory T cells in long-lasting Graves disease. Trimming removed 4 bases at V and 7 bases at J, with 11 bases between. Germline CDR1 reads SNHLY; CDR2 reads FYNNEI. The CDR3 covers 13 residues. In its sample, this clonotype was seen a few times. Researchers made TCR beta libraries by using iRepertoire HTBI primers and running Arm-PCR on CDR3 regions. Each CDR3 protein is one row after TCRdb ran MiXCR on the multiplex PCR reads. The repertoire has about 420,000 distinct CDR3 sequences, 23% of them found once; the top ten carry approximately 26%. The time point denotes: persistent/refractory GD, antithyroid drugs over 5 years with positive TRAb. PBMCs were the source of the RNA used for TCR sequencing.

The sample consisted of peripheral blood mononuclear cells (PBMCs), taken when the disease was refractory, from a patient treated with antithyroid drugs. The receptor was derived from a female donor with Graves disease. The V call is TRBV2, the J call TRBJ2-1, with D possibly matching TRBD2 (6 bases). The CDR3 nucleotides read TGTGCCAGCAGTGGGGGCGGGGTAAATGAGCAGTTCTTC. Its protein product is CASSGGGVNEQFF. Full variable domain (outside the CDR3, taken from reference TRBV2 and TRBJ2-1): EPEVTQTPSHQVTQMGQEVILRCVPISNHLYFYWYRQILGQKVEFLVSFYNNEISEKSEIFDDQFSVERPDGSNFTLKIRSTKLEDSAMYFCASSGGGVNEQFFGPGTRLTVL.